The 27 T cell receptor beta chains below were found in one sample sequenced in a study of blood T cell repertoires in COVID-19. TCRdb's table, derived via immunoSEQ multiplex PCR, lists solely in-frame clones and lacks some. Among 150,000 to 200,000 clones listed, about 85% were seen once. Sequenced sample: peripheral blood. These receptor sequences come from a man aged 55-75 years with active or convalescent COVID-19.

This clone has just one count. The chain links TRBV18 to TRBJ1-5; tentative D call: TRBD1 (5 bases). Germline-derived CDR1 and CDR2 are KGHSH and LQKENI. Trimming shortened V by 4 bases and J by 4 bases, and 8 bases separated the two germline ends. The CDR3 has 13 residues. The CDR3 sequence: CASSQGWNQPQHF. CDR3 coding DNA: TGTGCCAGCTCACAGGGGTGGAATCAGCCCCAGCATTTT.

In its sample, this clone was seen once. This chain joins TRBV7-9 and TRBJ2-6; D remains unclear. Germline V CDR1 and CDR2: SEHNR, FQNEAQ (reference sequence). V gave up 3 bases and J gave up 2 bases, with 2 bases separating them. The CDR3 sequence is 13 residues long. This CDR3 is CASSFAGANVLTF. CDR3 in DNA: TGTGCCAGCAGCTTCGCTGGGGCCAACGTCCTGACTTTC.

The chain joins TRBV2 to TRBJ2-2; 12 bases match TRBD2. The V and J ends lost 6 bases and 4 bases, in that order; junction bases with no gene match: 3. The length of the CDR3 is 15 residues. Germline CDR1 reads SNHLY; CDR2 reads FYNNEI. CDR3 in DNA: TGTGCCAGCAGAAGACTAGCGGGGGCCACCGGGGAGCTGTTTTTT. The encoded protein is CASRRLAGATGELFF.

The CDR3 loop is CASSPRQRNSPLHF. CDR3 nucleotides: TGTGCCAGCAGCCCACGACAGAGAAATTCACCCCTCCACTTT. The chain carries TRBV3-1 (or the pseudogene TRBV3-2) and TRBJ1-6; TRBD1 is a possible D gene (5 bases). V gave up 4 bases and J gave up 7 bases, with 11 bases separating them. The germline gives CDR1 LGHDT, CDR2 YNNKEL (reference sequence). The CDR3 has 14 residues.

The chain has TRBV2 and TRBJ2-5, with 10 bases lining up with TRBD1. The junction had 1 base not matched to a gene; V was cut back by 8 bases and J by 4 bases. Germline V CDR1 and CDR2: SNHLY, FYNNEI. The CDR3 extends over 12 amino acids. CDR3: CASGDRGETQYF. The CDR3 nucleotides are TGTGCCAGCGGGGACAGGGGAGAGACCCAGTACTTC. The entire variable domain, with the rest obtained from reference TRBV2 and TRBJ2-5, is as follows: EPEVTQTPSHQVTQMGQEVILRCVPISNHLYFYWYRQILGQKVEFLVSFYNNEISEKSEIFDDQFSVERPDGSNFTLKIRSTKLEDSAMYFCASGDRGETQYFGPGTRLLVL.

The CDR3 nucleotides read TGTGCCTGGAGTGTAAAACAGGGTGGTGAAAAACTGTTTTTT. It is translated as CAWSVKQGGEKLFF. This sequence joins TRBV30 and TRBJ1-4; TRBD1 might be the D (6 bases). Germline CDR1 and CDR2: GTSNPN and SVGIG (reference sequence). V lost 0 bases and J lost 7, with 12 bases in between. The CDR3 covers 14 residues.

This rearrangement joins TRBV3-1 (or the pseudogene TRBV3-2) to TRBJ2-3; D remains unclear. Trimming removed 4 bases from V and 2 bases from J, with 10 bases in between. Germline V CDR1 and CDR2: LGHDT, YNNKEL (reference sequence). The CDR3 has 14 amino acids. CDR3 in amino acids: CASSPSGHTDTQYF. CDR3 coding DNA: TGTGCCAGCAGCCCCTCAGGTCACACAGATACGCAGTATTTT.

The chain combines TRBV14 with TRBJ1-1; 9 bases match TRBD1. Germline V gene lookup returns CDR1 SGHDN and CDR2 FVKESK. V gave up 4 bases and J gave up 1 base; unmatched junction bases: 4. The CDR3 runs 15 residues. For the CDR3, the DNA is TGTGCCAGCAGCCTCGGGACAGGGTGGAACACTGAAGCTTTCTTT. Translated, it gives CASSLGTGWNTEAFF.

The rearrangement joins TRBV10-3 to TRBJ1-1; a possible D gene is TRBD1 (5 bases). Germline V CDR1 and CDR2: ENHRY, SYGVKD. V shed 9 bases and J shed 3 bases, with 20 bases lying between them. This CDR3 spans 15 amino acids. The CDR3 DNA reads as TGTGCCATGCGCCGGGACGCCTCGGGGGACACTGAAGCTTTCTTT. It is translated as CAMRRDASGDTEAFF.

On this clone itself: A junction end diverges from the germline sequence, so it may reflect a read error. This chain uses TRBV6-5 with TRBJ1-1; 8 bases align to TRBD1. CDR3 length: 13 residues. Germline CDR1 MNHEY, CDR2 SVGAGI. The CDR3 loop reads CASSLGQGKANEF. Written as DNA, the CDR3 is TGTGCCAGCAGCCTCGGACAGGGCAAGGCGAACGAGTTT.

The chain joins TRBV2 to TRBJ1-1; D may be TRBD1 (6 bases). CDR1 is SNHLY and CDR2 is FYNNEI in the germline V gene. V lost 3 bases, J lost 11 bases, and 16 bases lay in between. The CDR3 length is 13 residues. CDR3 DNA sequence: TGTGCCAGCAGTGAGCAAGTACAGGGTCACGCTTTCTTT. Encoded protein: CASSEQVQGHAFF.

The chain's CDR3 is CASSPQGGDIGYTF. CDR3 bases: TGTGCCAGCAGCCCTCAGGGGGGCGACATCGGCTACACCTTC. The V call is TRBV5-4, the J call TRBJ1-2; 7 bases are shared with TRBD1. Germline trimming cut 4 bases from V and 8 bases from J; bases unmatched to any gene: 11. Per germline, CDR1 SGHNT and CDR2 YYREEE (reference sequence). The CDR3 loop spans 14 amino acids.

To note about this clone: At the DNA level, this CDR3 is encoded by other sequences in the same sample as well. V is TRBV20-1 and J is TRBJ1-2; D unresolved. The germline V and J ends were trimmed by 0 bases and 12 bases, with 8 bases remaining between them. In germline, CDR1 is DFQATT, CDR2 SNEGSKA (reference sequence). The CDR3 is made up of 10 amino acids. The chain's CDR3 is CSARDVGDTF. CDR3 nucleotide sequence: TGCAGTGCTAGAGATGTCGGTGACACCTTC.

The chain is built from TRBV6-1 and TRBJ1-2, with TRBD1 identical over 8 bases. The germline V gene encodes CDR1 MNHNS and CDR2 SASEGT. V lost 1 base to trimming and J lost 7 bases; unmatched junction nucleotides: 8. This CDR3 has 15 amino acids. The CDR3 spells CASSEGGTGRIGYTF. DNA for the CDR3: TGTGCCAGCAGTGAAGGGGGGACAGGTAGGATTGGCTACACCTTC.

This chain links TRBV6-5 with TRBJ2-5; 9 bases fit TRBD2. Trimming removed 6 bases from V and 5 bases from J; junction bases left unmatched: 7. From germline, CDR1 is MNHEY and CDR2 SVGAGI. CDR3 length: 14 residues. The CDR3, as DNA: TGTGCCAGCAGCTTCGGGACTAGCTATGAGACCCAGTACTTC. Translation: CASSFGTSYETQYF.

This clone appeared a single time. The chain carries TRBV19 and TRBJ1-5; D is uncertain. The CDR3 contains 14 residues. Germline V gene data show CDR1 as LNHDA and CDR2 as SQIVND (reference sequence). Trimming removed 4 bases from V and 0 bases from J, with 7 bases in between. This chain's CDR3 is CASSNAYSNQPQHF. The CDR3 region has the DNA TGTGCCAGTAGTAACGCGTATAGCAATCAGCCCCAGCATTTT.

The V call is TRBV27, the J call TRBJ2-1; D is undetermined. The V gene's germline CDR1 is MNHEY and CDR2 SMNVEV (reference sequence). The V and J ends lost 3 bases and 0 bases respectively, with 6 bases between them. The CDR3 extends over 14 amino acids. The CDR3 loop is CASSFESSYNEQFF. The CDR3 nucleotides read TGTGCCAGCAGTTTTGAGAGCTCCTACAATGAGCAGTTCTTC.

DNA of the CDR3: TGCAGTGCTAAAGGGGCCACTGAAGCTTTCTTT. Encoded protein: CSAKGATEAFF. V usage is TRBV20-1 and J usage is TRBJ1-1, with a possible D match to TRBD1 (5 bases). The CDR3 length is 11 residues. Germline V CDR1 and CDR2: DFQATT, SNEGSKA (reference sequence). V lost 4 bases and J lost 4, with 7 bases in between.

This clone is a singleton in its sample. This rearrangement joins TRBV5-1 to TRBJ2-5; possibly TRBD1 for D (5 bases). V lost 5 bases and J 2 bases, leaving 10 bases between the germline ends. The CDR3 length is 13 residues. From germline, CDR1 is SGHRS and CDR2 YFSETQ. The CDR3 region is CASSMPGQETQYF. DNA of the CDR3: TGCGCCAGCAGTATGCCAGGGCAAGAGACCCAGTACTTC.

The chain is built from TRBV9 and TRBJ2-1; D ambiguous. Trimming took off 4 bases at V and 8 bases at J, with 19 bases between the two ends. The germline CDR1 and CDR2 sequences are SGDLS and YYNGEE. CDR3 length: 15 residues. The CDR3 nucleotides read TGTGCCAGCAGCCCCCAGCGTCGGTTAATGGATGAGCAGTTCTTC. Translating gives CASSPQRRLMDEQFF.

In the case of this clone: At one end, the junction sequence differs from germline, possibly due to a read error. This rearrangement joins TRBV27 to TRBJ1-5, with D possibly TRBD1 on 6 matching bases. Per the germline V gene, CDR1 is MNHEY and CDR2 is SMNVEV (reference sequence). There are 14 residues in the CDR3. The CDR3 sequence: CASGLQGGNQPQHF. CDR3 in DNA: TGTGCCAGCGGTTTACAGGGTGGCAATCAGCCCCAGCATTTT.

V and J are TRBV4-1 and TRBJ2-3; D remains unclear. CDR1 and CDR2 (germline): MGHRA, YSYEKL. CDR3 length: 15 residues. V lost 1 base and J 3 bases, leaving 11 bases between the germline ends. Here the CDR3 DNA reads TGCGCCAGCAGCCAAGTAAGGTCCGGGACAGATACGCAGTATTTT. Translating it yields CASSQVRSGTDTQYF.

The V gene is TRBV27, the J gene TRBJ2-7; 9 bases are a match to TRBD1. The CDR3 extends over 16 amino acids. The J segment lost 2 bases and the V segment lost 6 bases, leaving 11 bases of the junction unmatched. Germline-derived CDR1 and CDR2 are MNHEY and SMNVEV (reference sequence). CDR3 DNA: TGTGCCAGCAGCTCTCTCGGGACAGGGACCACCTACGAGCAGTACTTC. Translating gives CASSSLGTGTTYEQYF.

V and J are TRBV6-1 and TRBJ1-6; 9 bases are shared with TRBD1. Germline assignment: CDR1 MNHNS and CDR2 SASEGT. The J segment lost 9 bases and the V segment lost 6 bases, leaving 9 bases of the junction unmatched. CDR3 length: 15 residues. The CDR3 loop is CASRSEQGASSPLHF. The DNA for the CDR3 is TGTGCCAGCAGGTCGGAACAGGGGGCGAGTTCACCCCTCCACTTT.

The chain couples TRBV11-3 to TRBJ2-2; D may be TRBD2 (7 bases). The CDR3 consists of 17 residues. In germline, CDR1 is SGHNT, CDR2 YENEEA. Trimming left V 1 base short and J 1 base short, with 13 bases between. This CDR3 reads CASSLVSGGLNTGELFF. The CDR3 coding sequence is TGTGCCAGCAGCTTAGTGTCGGGGGGCCTGAACACCGGGGAGCTGTTTTTT.

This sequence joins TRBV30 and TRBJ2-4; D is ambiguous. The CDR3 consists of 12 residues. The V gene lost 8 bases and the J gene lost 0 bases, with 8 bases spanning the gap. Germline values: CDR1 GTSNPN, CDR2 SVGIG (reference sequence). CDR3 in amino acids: CAGALAKNIQYF. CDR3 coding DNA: TGTGCCGGAGCCCTAGCCAAAAACATTCAGTACTTC.

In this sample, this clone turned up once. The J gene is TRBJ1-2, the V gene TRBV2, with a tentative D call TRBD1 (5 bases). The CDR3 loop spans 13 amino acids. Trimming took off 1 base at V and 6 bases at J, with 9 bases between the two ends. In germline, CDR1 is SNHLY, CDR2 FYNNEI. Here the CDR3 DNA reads TGTGCCAGCAGTGAAGGACAGATACATGGCTACACCTTC. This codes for CASSEGQIHGYTF.